These 17 T cell receptor beta chains were all obtained from the same sample, sequenced in a study of shared clonotypes between healthy human individuals. Libraries were prepared by immunoSEQ multiplex PCR; TCRdb keeps only in-frame clonotypes and omits some of them. The sample records over a million clones, roughly 95% being singletons. Sample: naive CD4+ T cells sorted from blood. Stated subset: CD45RA+ positively selected. These receptors were taken from a man between 25 and 39 years old in good health.

The chain is built from TRBV28 and TRBJ1-1; D not certain. Germline CDR1 and CDR2: MDHEN and SYDVKM. Trimming took 7 bases from V and 1 from J, leaving 4 bases between them. The CDR3 loop spans 11 amino acids. CDR3 protein: CASNANTEAFF. CDR3 coding DNA: TGTGCCAGCAACGCGAACACTGAAGCTTTCTTT.

The chain combines TRBV6-5 with TRBJ1-3; no firm D call. CDR1 is MNHEY, CDR2 SVGAGI, per germline. The ends were cut back, 5 bases at V and 0 bases at J, with 8 bases in the middle. The CDR3 runs to 14 residues. CDR3 amino acids: CASSPAHSGNTIYF. CDR3 nucleotides: TGTGCCAGCAGTCCGGCCCACTCTGGAAACACCATATATTTT.

The CDR3 bases are TGTGCCAGCAGCTTAAGCCTTGGGTTCCGACTCTCACCCCTCCACTTT. Translated, it gives CASSLSLGFRLSPLHF. This rearrangement joins TRBV11-2 to TRBJ1-6; D is ambiguous. This CDR3 comprises 16 residues. Germline loops: CDR1 SGHAT, CDR2 FQNNGV. V shed 2 bases and J shed 10 bases, with 18 bases lying between them.

The chain links TRBV2 to TRBJ2-5, with D unresolved. V lost 3 bases, J lost 3 bases, and 11 bases lay in between. The CDR3 consists of 14 residues. CDR1 SNHLY and CDR2 FYNNEI come from the germline V gene. As DNA, the CDR3 is TGTGCCAGCAGTGATTTGACCAGAGAAGAGACCCAGTACTTC. Translation: CASSDLTREETQYF.

The rearrangement links TRBV4-3 to TRBJ2-1, with 10 nucleotides matching TRBD2. The CDR3 spans 16 residues. Germline values: CDR1 LGHNA, CDR2 YSLEER. With 4 bases clipped from V and 2 bases from J, the junction kept 5 bases outside the gene matches. CDR3 bases: TGCGCCAGCAGCCCCGCTAGCGGGAGCGCCTACAATGAGCAGTTCTTC. Its protein is CASSPASGSAYNEQFF.

The chain has TRBV14 and TRBJ2-1; 10 nucleotides match TRBD1. Germline loops: CDR1 SGHDN, CDR2 FVKESK. J gave up 3 bases and V 4 bases, and 3 bases lay outside the gene matches. The CDR3 spans 15 residues. The CDR3 loop reads CASSLRDRGYNEQFF. CDR3 DNA: TGTGCCAGCAGCCTCCGGGACAGGGGCTACAATGAGCAGTTCTTC.

This chain connects TRBV7-2 to TRBJ2-3; 10 bases are shared with TRBD2. The CDR3 sequence is 14 residues long. The germline gives CDR1 SGHTA, CDR2 FQGNSA. Trimming cost V 2 bases and J 5 bases; bases outside gene matches: 1. Here the CDR3 DNA reads TGTGCCAGCAGCTTACTAGCGGGAGTAGATACGCAGTATTTT. Translating gives CASSLLAGVDTQYF.

V is TRBV25-1 and J is TRBJ2-5; D is undetermined. CDR3 length: 17 amino acids. CDR1 is MGHDK, CDR2 SYGVNS, per germline. Trimming took off 3 bases at V and 5 bases at J, with 22 bases between the two ends. CDR3 residues: CASSEQKRLAMGETQYF. The CDR3 nucleotides read TGTGCCAGCAGTGAGCAGAAAAGACTGGCCATGGGGGAGACCCAGTACTTC. The entire variable domain, with the rest obtained from reference TRBV25-1 and TRBJ2-5, is as follows: EADIYQTPRYLVIGTGKKITLECSQTMGHDKMYWYQQDPGMELHLIHYSYGVNSTEKGDLSSESTVSRIRTEHFPLTLESARPSHTSQYLCASSEQKRLAMGETQYFGPGTRLLVL.

The chain recombines TRBV5-1 with TRBJ1-1, with D unresolved. The CDR3 contains 17 residues. The germline V gene encodes CDR1 SGHRS and CDR2 YFSETQ. Trimming pared 0 bases from V and 0 bases from J, leaving 15 bases between. CDR3 amino acids: CASSLGRVGIMNTEAFF. The CDR3 DNA reads as TGCGCCAGCAGCTTGGGACGCGTTGGGATAATGAACACTGAAGCTTTCTTT.

The chain has TRBV5-1 and TRBJ1-1; D is unclear. Germline CDR1 is SGHRS and CDR2 is YFSETQ. The CDR3 consists of 14 residues. Trimming cost V 4 bases and J 4 bases, with 14 bases left between them. The CDR3 sequence: CASSVTMRVTEAFF. CDR3 nucleotide sequence: TGCGCCAGCAGCGTAACAATGCGGGTCACTGAAGCTTTCTTT.

The chain links TRBV10-3 to TRBJ2-2; 8 bases match TRBD1. Germline values: CDR1 ENHRY, CDR2 SYGVKD. This CDR3 spans 15 amino acids. The V segment lost 5 bases and the J segment 1 base; nucleotides outside the gene matches: 3. In DNA form, the CDR3 reads TGTGCCATCAGTCCTACAGGGGGGAACACCGGGGAGCTGTTTTTT. It encodes CAISPTGGNTGELFF.

J is TRBJ2-7 and V is TRBV6-1; D is unclear. The CDR3 has 10 residues. CDR1 is MNHNS and CDR2 is SASEGT in the germline V gene. V lost 3 bases, J lost 7 bases, and 4 bases lay in between. The CDR3 DNA reads TGTGCCAGCAGTGAGCTTGAGCAGTACTTC. The encoded protein is CASSELEQYF.

This clone appeared once. The chain uses TRBV19 and TRBJ1-5; the D is unclear. V shed 6 bases and J shed 4 bases, with 7 bases lying between them. Per germline, CDR1 LNHDA and CDR2 SQIVND (reference sequence). This CDR3 region has 12 residues. Written as DNA, the CDR3 is TGTGCCAGTAGCGACCTGAATCAGCCCCAGCATTTT. Its protein product is CASSDLNQPQHF.

The V call is TRBV2, the J call TRBJ2-7; possibly TRBD1 for D (5 bases). The V end lost 4 bases, the J end lost 3 bases, and 10 bases lay between the germline ends. This CDR3 comprises 13 residues. CDR1 SNHLY and CDR2 FYNNEI come from the germline V gene. CDR3 sequence: CASSGQSYYEQYF. CDR3 DNA sequence: TGTGCCAGCAGTGGACAGTCTTACTACGAGCAGTACTTC.

The rearrangement links TRBV18 to TRBJ1-5, with D uncertain. V shed 4 bases and J shed 3 bases, with 19 bases lying between them. Germline CDR1 is KGHSH and CDR2 is LQKENI. The CDR3 sequence is 17 residues long. The CDR3 sequence is CASSHRAPALVNQPQHF. In DNA, the CDR3 is TGTGCCAGCTCACATAGGGCCCCAGCCCTGGTCAATCAGCCCCAGCATTTT. Supplemented by reference TRBV18 and TRBJ1-5, the full variable domain reads NAGVMQNPRHLVRRRGQEARLRCSPMKGHSHVYWYRQLPEEGLKFMVYLQKENIIDESGMPKERFSAEFPKEGPSILRIQQVVRGDSAAYFCASSHRAPALVNQPQHFGDGTRLSIL.

Points on this clone: Additional DNA sequences in this sample encode the identical CDR3. The chain uses TRBV28 and TRBJ1-2, with 8 bases matching TRBD1. V lost 5 bases and J lost 7; bases outside the gene matches: 6. In germline, CDR1 is MDHEN, CDR2 SYDVKM. CDR3 length equals 13 residues. Here the CDR3 DNA reads TGTGCCAGCAGTCTCCGGACAGGGTTTGGCTACACCTTC. Encoded protein: CASSLRTGFGYTF.

The chain employs TRBV6-5 and TRBJ2-1; 7 bases are shared with TRBD2. CDR3 length equals 13 residues. Germline V CDR1 and CDR2: MNHEY, SVGAGI. The J segment lost 9 bases and the V segment lost 6 bases, leaving 8 bases of the junction unmatched. The CDR3 DNA is TGTGCCAGCAGCCTTAGACTAGCCGCTGAGCAGTTCTTC. Protein: CASSLRLAAEQFF.